This is a list of T cell receptor beta chains from one sample in a study of T cell repertoires in cytomegalovirus infection. TCRdb reanalysed the reads using MiXCR and keeps one entry per CDR3 protein. The sample lists under 850,000 distinct CDR3 sequences, roughly a third occurring once. Specimen: PBMCs. The receptors were gathered from a human donor in good health (CMV status not recorded). Some clones in this sample may be carry-over from other donors' samples. Each CDR3 is given with its conserved first and last residue. Each record gives: D gene, V gene, clone size, CDR3 length, J gene, CDR3 DNA, CDR3 protein. A D gene is named only where the DNA matches it firmly. The listing skips clone size in some rows; elsewhere it reads once, few, many or a size class.

NA	TRBV7-9	few	15	TRBJ2-5	TGTGCCAGCAGCTTAGGCGGACAGCTTAAAGAGACCCAGTACTTC	CASSLGGQLKETQYF
TRBD1	TRBV5-4	few	16	TRBJ2-5	TGTGCCAGCAGCACCGGGACAGGGGGCGGAAGGGAGACCCAGTACTTC	CASSTGTGGGRETQYF
TRBD1	TRBV20-1	few	16	TRBJ2-7	TGCAGTGCTAGAGATCTAGGTGGGACAGGGGTTTACGAGCAGTACTTC	CSARDLGGTGVYEQYF
NA	TRBV5-1	NA	15	TRBJ1-1	TGCGCCAGCAGCTTGGGGGCAGGGGTGATCACTGAAGCTTTCTTT	CASSLGAGVITEAFF
NA	TRBV4-1	NA	13	TRBJ2-5	TGCGCCAGCAGCCAAGCCGTATACTCGCCCCAGTACTTC	CASSQAVYSPQYF
TRBD1	TRBV20-1	few	15	TRBJ1-6	TGCAGTGCTAGAGTAACAGGGGAATTCTTTTTGCCCCTCCACTTT	CSARVTGEFFLPLHF
NA	TRBV28	NA	13	TRBJ1-5	TGTGCCAGCAGTTTAACTGACCGGACAGCCCAGCATTTT	CASSLTDRTAQHF
TRBD2	TRBV29-1	NA	15	TRBJ2-1	TGCAGCGTCCAAGGCGGGACTAGCCCGAACAATGAGCAGTTCTTC	CSVQGGTSPNNEQFF
TRBD1	TRBV5-1	few	18	TRBJ1-4	TGCGCCAGCAGCCGGGGGCGGGACAGATATGCAACTAATGAAAAACTGTTTTTT	CASSRGRDRYATNEKLFF
NA	TRBV12-3/TRBV12-4	many	14	TRBJ1-5	TGTGCCAGCAGTATGTCAACCCGTCGTCAGCCCCAGCATTTT	CASSMSTRRQPQHF
NA	TRBV6-1	few	14	TRBJ2-7	TGTGCCTCCAGGGGACCGGGACGGACCTACGAGCAGTACTTC	CASRGPGRTYEQYF
TRBD2	TRBV27	NA	14	TRBJ2-7	TGTGCCAGCAGTATCGAACTAGCGGGAGGGCCCCTTATTTTC	CASSIELAGGPLIF
TRBD1	TRBV15	once	13	TRBJ2-1	TGTGCCAACAGCAGTGATACAGGGGATGAGCAGTTCTTC	CANSSDTGDEQFF
TRBD2	TRBV7-3	few	17	TRBJ2-1	TGTGCCAGCAGCTTAACTGGCACTAGCGGGGGGTTCAATGAGCAGTTCTTC	CASSLTGTSGGFNEQFF
TRBD2	TRBV29-1	once	15	TRBJ2-7	TGCAGCGTTGAGAGGGCGGGAGCAGAACTCTACGAGCAGTACTTC	CSVERAGAELYEQYF
NA	TRBV5-6	few	15	TRBJ2-6	TGTGCCAGCAGCCCGGCCGGTTCTGGGGCCAACGTCCTGACTTTC	CASSPAGSGANVLTF
TRBD1	TRBV29-1	NA	14	TRBJ1-4	TGCAGCGTCGCCCGGACAGGGGGGAGTGAAAAACTGTTTTTT	CSVARTGGSEKLFF
TRBD1	TRBV28	NA	16	TRBJ1-1	TGTGCCAGCAGTTTTCGCCCGGACAGGAGGAACACTGAAGCTTTCTTT	CASSFRPDRRNTEAFF
TRBD1	TRBV7-2	few	14	TRBJ2-7	TGTGCCAGCAGCTTTCCGGACAGGTCCTACGAGCAGTACTTC	CASSFPDRSYEQYF
NA	TRBV20-1	NA	16	TRBJ1-3	TGCAGTGCTAGCGAGTCGGGGGTCCCCTCTGGAAACACCATATATTTT	CSASESGVPSGNTIYF
NA	TRBV15	NA	13	TRBJ1-1	TGTGCCACCAGCAGAGTCGGTGTGACTGAAGCTTTCTTT	CATSRVGVTEAFF
NA	TRBV14	NA	13	TRBJ1-5	TGTGCCAGCAGCCAACAAACGGGCCAGCCCCAGCATTTT	CASSQQTGQPQHF
NA	TRBV20-1	NA	13	TRBJ1-2	TGCAGTGCTCTACAGGGAGGTCACTATGGCTACACCTTC	CSALQGGHYGYTF
NA	TRBV29-1	few	13	TRBJ1-1	TGCAGCGTTGAGGGAGGGGCAGGAACTGAAGCTTTCTTT	CSVEGGAGTEAFF
NA	TRBV7-9	NA	12	TRBJ1-1	TGTGCCAGCAGCATATTCTACACTGAAGCTTTCTTT	CASSIFYTEAFF
NA	TRBV7-9	NA	16	TRBJ2-5	TGTGCCAGCAGCCCCCAACGGAGGGCCGGACAAGAGACCCAGTACTTC	CASSPQRRAGQETQYF
NA	TRBV7-8	many	15	TRBJ2-5	TGTGCCAGCAGCTTAGTAGCGCGAGGTCTCGAGACCCAGTACTTC	CASSLVARGLETQYF
TRBD2	TRBV28	few	15	TRBJ2-1	TGTGCCAGCAGTGGGGCGGGAGGGCATGGCAATGAGCAGTTCTTC	CASSGAGGHGNEQFF
NA	TRBV7-6	NA	18	TRBJ2-5	TGTGCCCGCAGCTTAGAGAGGAGCTCGCGGGCCCTACAAGAGACCCAGTACTTC	CARSLERSSRALQETQYF